This T cell receptor beta chain was sequenced in a study of blood T cell repertoires in COVID-19. At the level of the study: T cells, B-cell-depleted T cells, or PBMCs provided the cDNA or gDNA that served as material.

In the authors' methods: How many nucleated cells were present was estimated from reference gene primer amplification. Using immunoSEQ multiplex PCR, the repertoire was profiled, and TCRdb retains in-frame clones only, with some absent. That table gives V, J and clone size, and the DNA gave D and trimming. The table includes under 200,000 clones, approximately 79% detected once. Living in 24 US areas, the participants were between 18 and 89 years of age. The CDR3 length is 12 residues. Germline V gene lookup returns CDR1 ENHRY and CDR2 SYGVKD. V was pared by 6 bases and J by 3 bases, with 2 bases of the junction left unmatched.

The rearrangement joins TRBV10-3 to TRBJ2-7; 7 nucleotides agree with TRBD1. Sequencing was done on a sample of PBMCs or T cells enriched from blood (not recorded which). The clonotype was recovered from a woman aged 60-75 years with acute COVID-19. In nucleotides, the CDR3 is TGTGCCATCAGCGACAGGGACTACGAGCAGTACTTC. The encoded protein is CAISDRDYEQYF.